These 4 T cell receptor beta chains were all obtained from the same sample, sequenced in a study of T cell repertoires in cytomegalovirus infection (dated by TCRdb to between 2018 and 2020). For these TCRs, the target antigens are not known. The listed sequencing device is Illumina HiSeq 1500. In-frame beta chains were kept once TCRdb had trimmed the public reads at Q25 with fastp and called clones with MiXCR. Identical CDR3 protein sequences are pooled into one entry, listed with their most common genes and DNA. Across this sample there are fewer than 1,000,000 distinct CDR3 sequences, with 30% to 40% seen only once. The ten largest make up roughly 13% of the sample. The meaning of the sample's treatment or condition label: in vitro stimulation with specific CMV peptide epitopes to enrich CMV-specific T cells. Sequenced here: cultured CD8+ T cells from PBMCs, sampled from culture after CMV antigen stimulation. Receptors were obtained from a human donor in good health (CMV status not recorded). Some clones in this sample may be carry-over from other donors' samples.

The CDR3, as DNA: TGTGCCACCAGCAGCGGGACACCCAATGAGCAGTTCTTC. It encodes CATSSGTPNEQFF. The V and J genes are TRBV15 and TRBJ2-1, with TRBD1 as a possible D gene (6 bases). Germline CDR1 and CDR2: LNHNV and YYDKDF (reference sequence). V lost 3 bases, J lost 6 bases, and 9 bases lay in between. This CDR3 has 13 amino acids.

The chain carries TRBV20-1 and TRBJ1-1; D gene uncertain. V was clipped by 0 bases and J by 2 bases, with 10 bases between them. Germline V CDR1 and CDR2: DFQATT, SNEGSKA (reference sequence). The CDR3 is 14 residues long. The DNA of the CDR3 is TGCAGTGCTAGAGATTTGGCAGGCAACACTGAAGCTTTCTTT. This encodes CSARDLAGNTEAFF.

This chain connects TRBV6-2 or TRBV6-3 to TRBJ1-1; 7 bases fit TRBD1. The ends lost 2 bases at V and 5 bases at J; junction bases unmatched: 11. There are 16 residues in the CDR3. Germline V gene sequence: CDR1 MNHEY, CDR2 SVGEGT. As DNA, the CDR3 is TGTGCCAGCAGTTACAATCAGGGGGGAGTAAAGACTGAAGCTTTCTTT. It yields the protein CASSYNQGGVKTEAFF.

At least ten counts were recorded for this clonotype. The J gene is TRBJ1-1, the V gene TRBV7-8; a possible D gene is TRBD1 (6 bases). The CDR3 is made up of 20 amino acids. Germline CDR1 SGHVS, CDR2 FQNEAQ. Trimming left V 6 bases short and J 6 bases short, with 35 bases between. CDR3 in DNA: TGTGCCAGCAGGGGTACGGGACAAACTTGGGGGATGACAACTTACGCTGAAGCTTTCTTT. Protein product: CASRGTGQTWGMTTYAEAFF. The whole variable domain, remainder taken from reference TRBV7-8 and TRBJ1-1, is GAGVSQSPRYKVAKRGQDVALRCDPISGHVSLFWYQQALGQGPEFLTYFQNEAQLDKSGLPSDRFFAERPEGSVSTLKIQRTQQEDSAVYLCASRGTGQTWGMTTYAEAFFGQGTRLTVV.